The present T cell receptor beta chain was sequenced within a study of identical twins (dated by TCRdb to the mid-2010s). Context from the whole study: To test whether fetal clonotypes persist, this study deep-sequenced TCR alpha and beta repertoires from monozygotic twins, from unrelated adults of various ages, and from cord blood. Replicate twin experiments were performed at different times using different library preparation protocols to rule out contamination. Overall study outcomes, separate from this receptor: Zero-insertion analyses could be partly confounded by invariant T cells such as MAIT and iNKT, though diverse VJ usage argued against such confounding for most clonotypes. Abundant cord blood beta clonotypes had fewer insertions, young adult naive repertoires showed a similar but weaker trend, and memory repertoires showed no such trend. Because the same donors could not be followed over many years, the conclusions depended on cross-sectional statistical analysis. In monozygotic twins, out-of-frame TCR alpha sharing was systematically underestimated by recombination models, although the models agreed with sharing between unrelated individuals. Compared with coincidental sharing between unrelated individuals, out-of-frame TCR alpha sequences shared between twins had an excess of sequences with low generation probability. In beta out-of-frame sequences, excess twin sharing was weaker, because having fewer shared sequences lowered the signal-to-noise ratio.

Only healthy Caucasian donors were included. Three pairs of female monozygotic twins, all aged 18 to 29 years, were included in the twin cohort. Peripheral blood mononuclear cells were used as the source from which RNA for TCR libraries was isolated. Library generation was performed with 5' RACE. Sequenced using an Illumina HiSeq 2000. A universal primer binding site was introduced by template switching, and a unique molecular identifier was present in the final cDNA, enabling accurate counting of TCR cDNA molecules. Specific primers in the conserved constant-segment region were used to synthesize first-strand cDNA for the TCR alpha and beta chains. To control for contamination, each cDNA library was double barcoded with a SMART-Mk sample barcode plus Illumina barcodes. Two successive PCR steps introduced TruSeq adapter sequences along with Illumina sample barcodes. Sequencing of the TCR alpha and beta cDNA libraries was done on the Illumina HiSeq platform using custom primers. In the original analysis: MiGEC processed the raw reads to extract unique molecular identifiers, while MiXCR was used to determine the CDR3 positions. For each individual, recombination models were inferred using an EM algorithm with the repgenHMM and IGoR tools. Shared clonotype analysis was performed with the tcR package in R, normalizing sharing by the product of cloneset sizes. Out-of-frame nonproductive sequences were analyzed to study raw recombination free of thymic and clonal selection effects. TCRdb passed the public sequencing reads through fastp at Q25 and MiXCR, retaining productive beta sequences. One record per CDR3 amino acid sequence lists the most common genes and DNA. The V and J calls come from TCRdb's annotation, not from the publication. The sample table shows some 560,000 distinct CDR3 sequences, and around a tenth are seen once. The ten most abundant clones make up roughly 3% of the sample.

The germline V gene provides CDR1 MNHNS and CDR2 SASEGT. V loses 7 bases, J loses 5 bases, and the germline ends lie 17 bases apart. Including cysteine and phenylalanine, the CDR3 has 15 amino acids. Kept here is only the CDR3 DNA, which spans 45 bases and is read in frame from base 1. There are a few counts of this clonotype. Its antigen specificity is not known. Base quality data are lacking; no much larger clone is found one base away. The sample was also reused in another study, on yellow fever vaccine responses in identical twins. As that second study puts it: The T cell response to vaccination in identical twins was reported by the authors to appear partly convergent and partly personalized. The study precisely tracked vaccine-responding T cell clones in identical twins.

The sequence links TRBV6-1 to TRBJ2-2; a tentative D call is TRBD1 (6 bases match). The sequenced material came from PBMCs. This TCR came from a woman under 30 in good health. The base sequence is TGTGCCAGCAAATTACCACCACAGGGAACCGGGGAGCTGTTTTTT. The resulting protein is CASKLPPQGTGELFF.